The 28 T cell receptor beta chains below were found in one sample sequenced in a study of T cell responses to AZD1222 COVID-19 vaccine. Libraries were prepared by immunoSEQ multiplex PCR; TCRdb keeps only in-frame clonotypes and omits some of them. This sample yields roughly 150,000 clones, of which 87% are seen a single time; roughly 9.1% belongs to the top ten. Sequenced here: peripheral blood, sampled 28 days after the second AZD1222 dose. These TCRs come from an adult who received the AZD1222 COVID-19 vaccine.

The chain carries TRBV2 and TRBJ2-7; D uncertain. The CDR3 sequence is 13 residues long. Deletions cut 4 bases from V and 3 bases from J, with 10 bases between. The germline gives CDR1 SNHLY, CDR2 FYNNEI. For the CDR3, the DNA is TGTGCCAGCAGTGCCTCCAGGAACTACGAGCAGTACTTC. It yields the protein CASSASRNYEQYF.

The genes are TRBV7-9 and TRBJ1-5; 7 positions agree with TRBD1. V trimming: 6 bases; J trimming: 6 bases; junction bases outside the gene matches: 11. The CDR3 totals 15 residues. Germline V gene sequence: CDR1 SEHNR, CDR2 FQNEAQ (reference sequence). The CDR3 sequence: CASSSDRVGTQPQHF. The CDR3 DNA reads as TGTGCCAGCAGTTCCGACAGGGTTGGTACTCAGCCCCAGCATTTT.

This clone appeared a single time. The chain couples TRBV30 to TRBJ2-7, with D tentatively TRBD2 (6 bases). The CDR3 is 12 amino acids. The V end was cut by 6 bases, the J end by 6 bases, with 15 bases between. Germline CDR1 reads GTSNPN; CDR2 reads SVGIG (reference sequence). This CDR3 is CACRLASLEQYF. The CDR3 DNA reads as TGTGCCTGTAGGCTAGCGTCCCTCGAGCAGTACTTC. Combining the CDR3 with reference TRBV30 and TRBJ2-7 gives the whole variable domain SQTIHQWPATLVQPVGSPLSLECTVEGTSNPNLYWYRQAAGRGLQLLFYSVGIGQISSEVPQNLSASRPQDRQFILSSKKLLLSDSGFYLCACRLASLEQYFGPGTRLTVT.

The chain combines TRBV6-5 with TRBJ2-7; no definite D call. Germline-derived CDR1 and CDR2 are MNHEY and SVGAGI. The ends were cut back, 5 bases at V and 4 bases at J, with 12 bases in the middle. This CDR3 has 13 residues. The CDR3 here is CASSLELEYEQYF. Here the CDR3 DNA reads TGTGCCAGCAGTCTAGAATTAGAGTACGAGCAGTACTTC.

The table lists this clone with a few counts. Other DNA sequences of this sample code for an identical CDR3. J is TRBJ1-5 and V is TRBV19; 7 nucleotides agree with TRBD1. V lost 6 bases to trimming and J lost 2 bases; unmatched junction nucleotides: 4. Germline CDR1 reads LNHDA; CDR2 reads SQIVND (reference sequence). The CDR3 consists of 14 residues. The CDR3 protein is CASSPQGGNQPQHF. The CDR3 coding sequence is TGTGCCAGTAGCCCGCAGGGGGGCAATCAGCCCCAGCATTTT. The full variable domain, with the rest looked up from reference TRBV19 and TRBJ1-5, is DGGITQSPKYLFRKEGQNVTLSCEQNLNHDAMYWYRQDPGQGLRLIYYSQIVNDFQKGDIAEGYSVSREKKESFPLTVTSAQKNPTAFYLCASSPQGGNQPQHFGDGTRLSIL.

The rearrangement joins TRBV7-8 to TRBJ2-5; no clear D. Germline assignment: CDR1 SGHVS and CDR2 FQNEAQ. The ends were cut back, 3 bases at V and 1 base at J, with 3 bases in the middle. This CDR3 is 12 amino acids long. The CDR3 protein is CASSLIQETQYF. As DNA, the CDR3 is TGTGCCAGCAGCTTGATCCAAGAGACCCAGTACTTC. Filled out from reference TRBV7-8 and TRBJ2-5, the complete variable domain reads GAGVSQSPRYKVAKRGQDVALRCDPISGHVSLFWYQQALGQGPEFLTYFQNEAQLDKSGLPSDRFFAERPEGSVSTLKIQRTQQEDSAVYLCASSLIQETQYFGPGTRLLVL.

This rearrangement joins TRBV7-2 to TRBJ2-3; 12 positions match TRBD2. The junction had 8 bases not matched to a gene; V was cut back by 2 bases and J by 14 bases. The germline V gene encodes CDR1 SGHTA and CDR2 FQGNSA. The CDR3 has 14 residues. The CDR3 is CASSLMTSGSQRYF. CDR3 bases: TGTGCCAGCAGCTTAATGACTAGCGGGAGCCAAAGGTATTTT. Drawing the rest from reference TRBV7-2 and TRBJ2-3, the complete variable domain is GAGVSQSPSNKVTEKGKDVELRCDPISGHTALYWYRQSLGQGLEFLIYFQGNSAPDKSGLPSDRFSAERTGGSVSTLTIQRTQQEDSAVYLCASSLMTSGSQRYFGPGTRLTVL.

The CDR3 here is CASKAANTGELFF. DNA of the CDR3: TGTGCCAGCAAAGCTGCGAACACCGGGGAGCTGTTTTTT. The chain is built from TRBV3-1 (or the pseudogene TRBV3-2) and TRBJ2-2; D is uncertain. This CDR3 spans 13 amino acids. V was trimmed by 7 bases and J by 0 bases, leaving 6 bases between them. Germline V CDR1 and CDR2: LGHDT, YNNKEL (reference sequence).

The rearrangement joins TRBV5-1 to TRBJ1-1; 8 bases map to TRBD1. This CDR3 region has 14 residues. In germline, CDR1 is SGHRS, CDR2 YFSETQ. With 4 bases clipped from V and 1 base from J, the junction kept 3 bases outside the gene matches. The CDR3 coding sequence is TGCGCCAGCAGCCAGGACAGGGCGAACACTGAAGCTTTCTTT. The encoded protein is CASSQDRANTEAFF.

The chain recombines TRBV6-1 with TRBJ1-3, with D hard to call. Germline CDR1 MNHNS, CDR2 SASEGT. V lost 2 bases and J 4 bases, leaving 9 bases between the germline ends. This CDR3 comprises 14 residues. The CDR3 DNA reads as TGTGCCAGCAGTGAAATTGCCGGCGGAAACACCATATATTTT. Translation gives CASSEIAGGNTIYF.

This clone was recorded only once. This chain joins TRBV28 and TRBJ1-5; tentatively, D is TRBD1 (6 bases). Germline assignment: CDR1 MDHEN and CDR2 SYDVKM. V was cut by 6 bases and J by 2 bases, with 14 bases left in between. The CDR3 runs 15 residues. In DNA, the CDR3 is TGTGCCAGCAGCAAGGGGGGGTTGGGCAATCAGCCCCAGCATTTT. Translating gives CASSKGGLGNQPQHF.

This clone has just one count. This chain connects TRBV2 to TRBJ2-7; 7 nucleotides agree with TRBD2. CDR1 SNHLY and CDR2 FYNNEI come from the germline V gene. This CDR3 region has 13 residues. V lost 2 bases to trimming and J lost 3 bases; unmatched junction nucleotides: 1. CDR3 protein: CASSEWGGYEQYF. The CDR3 DNA is TGTGCCAGCAGTGAATGGGGGGGCTACGAGCAGTACTTC.

The V gene is TRBV19, the J gene TRBJ2-1; perhaps TRBD1 as D (6 bases). Germline CDR1 is LNHDA and CDR2 is SQIVND (reference sequence). The ends were cut back, 6 bases at V and 6 bases at J, with 12 bases in the middle. CDR3 length: 13 residues. CDR3 sequence reads: CASRGARVNEQFF. Here the CDR3 DNA reads TGTGCCAGTAGGGGGGCCCGGGTCAATGAGCAGTTCTTC.

The gene calls are TRBV27 and TRBJ2-1; no firm D call. CDR1 and CDR2 (germline): MNHEY, SMNVEV (reference sequence). Trimming removed 8 bases from V and 7 bases from J, with 21 bases in between. CDR3 size: 15 residues. The CDR3 loop reads CASHPLGPMRNEQFF. CDR3 bases: TGTGCCAGCCATCCCCTTGGGCCCATGAGGAATGAGCAGTTCTTC.

This clone has more than one count but fewer than ten. The CDR3 DNA reads TGTGCCAGCAGCCAAGAGGTCGCCATGGGGGAGCTGTTTTTT. It translates to CASSQEVAMGELFF. The chain links TRBV14 to TRBJ2-2; D gene unclear. This CDR3 is built from 14 residues. Germline CDR1 is SGHDN and CDR2 is FVKESK. Trimming stripped 0 bases from V and 8 bases from J, with 10 bases between.

The chain joins TRBV3-1 (or the pseudogene TRBV3-2) to TRBJ1-5, with D tentatively TRBD1 (5 bases). Germline CDR1 is LGHDT and CDR2 is YNNKEL (reference sequence). The V gene lost 1 base and the J gene lost 6 bases, with 13 bases spanning the gap. CDR3 length: 15 amino acids. In nucleotides, the CDR3 is TGTGCCAGCAGCCAAGGTCGGGGCGCAGGTCAGCCCCAGCATTTT. It yields the protein CASSQGRGAGQPQHF.

The chain recombines TRBV11-2 with TRBJ1-5; TRBD1 is a possible D gene (6 bases). The CDR3 is 15 amino acids. V was trimmed by 5 bases and J by 2 bases, leaving 13 bases between them. CDR1 is SGHAT and CDR2 is FQNNGV in the germline V gene. CDR3 loop: CASSRTAGRNQPQHF. The CDR3 DNA reads TGTGCCAGCAGCCGGACAGCCGGTCGCAATCAGCCCCAGCATTTT.

This chain connects TRBV29-1 to TRBJ2-1, with 7 bases lining up with TRBD2. Germline loops: CDR1 SQVTM, CDR2 ANQGSEA. There are 15 residues in the CDR3. With 5 bases clipped from V and 9 bases from J, the junction kept 16 bases outside the gene matches. CDR3 in amino acids: CSVFIRTSGGTEQFF. The CDR3 DNA follows: TGCAGCGTTTTCATTCGGACTAGTGGGGGTACTGAGCAGTTCTTC.

In its sample, this clone was seen once. The chain recombines TRBV5-1 with TRBJ1-1; 11 bases are a match to TRBD1. The V segment lost 5 bases and the J segment 5 bases; nucleotides outside the gene matches: 5. The CDR3 loop spans 14 amino acids. Germline assignment: CDR1 SGHRS and CDR2 YFSETQ. The CDR3 nucleotides are TGCGCCAGCAGTTCGGACAGGGGGCGGACTGAAGCTTTCTTT. As protein: CASSSDRGRTEAFF. Full variable domain (missing parts from reference TRBV5-1 and TRBJ1-1): KAGVTQTPRYLIKTRGQQVTLSCSPISGHRSVSWYQQTPGQGLQFLFEYFSETQRNKGNFPGRFSGRQFSNSRSEMNVSTLELGDSALYLCASSSDRGRTEAFFGQGTRLTVV.

The V call is TRBV27, the J call TRBJ1-3; 7 nucleotides agree with TRBD1. V trimming: 4 bases; J trimming: 4 bases; junction bases outside the gene matches: 7. The CDR3 consists of 15 residues. CDR1 is MNHEY, CDR2 SMNVEV, per germline (reference sequence). The CDR3 sequence is CASSSTGVWGNTIYF. The CDR3 bases are TGTGCCAGCAGTTCAACAGGGGTCTGGGGAAACACCATATATTTT.

The chain carries TRBV13 and TRBJ2-1; D ambiguous. V lost 0 bases and J 0 bases, leaving 9 bases between the germline ends. The V gene's germline CDR1 is PRHDT and CDR2 FYEKMQ (reference sequence). This CDR3 contains 16 residues. CDR3 region: CASSLGGPSSYNEQFF. For the CDR3, the DNA is TGTGCCAGCAGCTTAGGGGGTCCCAGCTCCTACAATGAGCAGTTCTTC.

The chain couples TRBV18 to TRBJ1-2; maybe TRBD1 (5 bases). V gave up 3 bases and J gave up 5 bases, with 10 bases separating them. The CDR3 has 13 amino acids. CDR1 is KGHSH and CDR2 is LQKENI in the germline V gene. The CDR3 region has the DNA TGTGCCAGCTCACCCGACAGCCTATATGGCTACACCTTC. Protein sequence: CASSPDSLYGYTF. Full variable domain (missing parts from reference TRBV18 and TRBJ1-2): NAGVMQNPRHLVRRRGQEARLRCSPMKGHSHVYWYRQLPEEGLKFMVYLQKENIIDESGMPKERFSAEFPKEGPSILRIQQVVRGDSAAYFCASSPDSLYGYTFGSGTRLTVV.

The genes are TRBV5-6 and TRBJ2-5, with 12 bases fitting TRBD1. Germline-derived CDR1 and CDR2 are SGHDT and YYEEEE. There are 16 residues in the CDR3. Germline trimming cut 3 bases from V and 4 bases from J; bases unmatched to any gene: 7. This CDR3 is CASSSVWDRGPETQYF. The CDR3 nucleotides read TGTGCCAGCAGCTCGGTCTGGGACAGGGGGCCAGAGACCCAGTACTTC.

The chain recombines TRBV2 with TRBJ2-2; 7 positions agree with TRBD2. V lost 7 bases and J lost 3; bases outside the gene matches: 5. CDR1 SNHLY and CDR2 FYNNEI come from the germline V gene. This CDR3 contains 14 residues. The CDR3 sequence is CASTLREYTGELFF. The CDR3 region has the DNA TGTGCCAGCACATTGCGGGAGTACACCGGGGAGCTGTTTTTT.

The chain carries TRBV27 and TRBJ1-1; 9 bases are shared with TRBD1. J was trimmed by 5 bases and V by 4 bases; bases with no gene match: 8. The CDR3 length is 15 residues. The germline gives CDR1 MNHEY, CDR2 SMNVEV (reference sequence). The CDR3: CASSSIVGQGTEAFF. In DNA, the CDR3 is TGTGCCAGCAGTTCAATCGTTGGACAGGGGACTGAAGCTTTCTTT.

This clone appeared a few times. The chain couples TRBV7-9 to TRBJ1-4; no clear D. The CDR3 totals 15 residues. Trimming pared 3 bases from V and 6 bases from J, leaving 14 bases between. Germline V gene lookup returns CDR1 SEHNR and CDR2 FQNEAQ (reference sequence). CDR3 sequence reads: CASSFPPFVDEKLFF. The CDR3 DNA reads TGTGCCAGCAGCTTTCCCCCTTTTGTCGATGAAAAACTGTTTTTT.

This chain joins TRBV7-9 and TRBJ2-7; D is unclear. The V end lost 0 bases, the J end lost 7 bases, and 4 bases lay between the germline ends. This CDR3 is built from 11 residues. Germline-derived CDR1 and CDR2 are SEHNR and FQNEAQ (reference sequence). CDR3: CASSLAQEQYF. CDR3 bases: TGTGCCAGCAGCTTAGCTCAGGAGCAGTACTTC.

The chain carries TRBV6-2 or TRBV6-3 and TRBJ1-1; no firm D call. Germline V gives CDR1 MNHEY, CDR2 SVGEGT. With 10 bases removed from V and 10 bases from J, the gap between germline ends came to 16 bases. The CDR3 has 11 residues. The CDR3 region has the DNA TGTGCCACCAGCAAACCCCCTGGAGCTTTCTTT. Its translation: CATSKPPGAFF.